A selection of T cell receptor beta chains follows, all from one sample in a study of T cell repertoires in cytomegalovirus infection. MiXCR, applied by TCRdb to the reads, yields one record per CDR3 protein. The sample has about 260,000 distinct CDR3 sequences, roughly 13% seen once. The source material was PBMCs. The receptors shown here come from a human donor in good health (CMV status not recorded). Some clones in this sample may be carry-over from other donors' samples. The CDR3 runs from the conserved cysteine through the conserved F or W. Each record gives: V gene, J gene, clone size, D gene, CDR3 DNA, CDR3 protein. D genes are given only for firm matches. The listing skips clone size in some rows; elsewhere it reads once, few, many or a size class.

v_gene: TRBV15
j_gene: TRBJ1-6
abundance: .
d_gene: .
CDR3nt: TGTGCCACCAGCAGAGATTCCCAGGGTAGGCGTTCCTATAATTCACCCCTCCACTTT
CDR3aa: CATSRDSQGRRSYNSPLHF

v_gene: TRBV10-3
j_gene: TRBJ1-1
abundance: .
d_gene: .
CDR3nt: TGTGCCACCGCGACAATCGATGGGACTGAAGCTTTCTTT
CDR3aa: CATATIDGTEAFF

v_gene: TRBV7-2
j_gene: TRBJ1-5
abundance: .
d_gene: .
CDR3nt: TGTGCCAGCAGCTTATCTGGCGTACCCAATCAGCCCCAGCATTTT
CDR3aa: CASSLSGVPNQPQHF

v_gene: TRBV4-2
j_gene: TRBJ1-5
abundance: many
d_gene: TRBD1
CDR3nt: TGCGCCAGCAGCCAGGGGGGGAATCAGCCCCAGCATTTT
CDR3aa: CASSQGGNQPQHF

v_gene: TRBV5-6
j_gene: TRBJ1-1
abundance: .
d_gene: .
CDR3nt: TGTGCCAGCAATAGGGGCCCTGAAGCTTTCTTT
CDR3aa: CASNRGPEAFF

v_gene: TRBV2
j_gene: TRBJ2-3
abundance: many
d_gene: .
CDR3nt: TGTGCCAGCAGTTTGTACGAGGATACGCAGTATTTT
CDR3aa: CASSLYEDTQYF

v_gene: TRBV28
j_gene: TRBJ1-5
abundance: .
d_gene: .
CDR3nt: TGTGCCAGCAGTCCAAGGGTCGGGCTGAAATATCAGCCCCAGCATTTT
CDR3aa: CASSPRVGLKYQPQHF

v_gene: TRBV7-2
j_gene: TRBJ1-1
abundance: many
d_gene: .
CDR3nt: TGTGCCAGCAGCTTACAGGGAAGGAACACTGAAGCTTTCTTT
CDR3aa: CASSLQGRNTEAFF

v_gene: TRBV14
j_gene: TRBJ1-1
abundance: .
d_gene: .
CDR3nt: TGTGCCAGCAGCCAAGACCAGGGTGGCACTGAAGCTTTCTTT
CDR3aa: CASSQDQGGTEAFF

v_gene: TRBV4-1
j_gene: TRBJ2-5
abundance: few
d_gene: TRBD2
CDR3nt: TGCGCCAGCAGCCAAGATGGGATCGGGGGGGCTGGAGAGACCCAGTACTTC
CDR3aa: CASSQDGIGGAGETQYF

v_gene: TRBV4-3
j_gene: TRBJ2-7
abundance: many
d_gene: TRBD2
CDR3nt: TGCGCCAGCAGCCAAGAACATGGCCTAGCGGGAGAGGTGAACGAGCAGTACTTC
CDR3aa: CASSQEHGLAGEVNEQYF

v_gene: TRBV7-9
j_gene: TRBJ1-6
abundance: many
d_gene: .
CDR3nt: TGTGCCAGCAGCCTCATAGGATCACCCCTCCACTTT
CDR3aa: CASSLIGSPLHF

v_gene: TRBV29-1
j_gene: TRBJ2-1
abundance: .
d_gene: TRBD2
CDR3nt: TGCAGCGTTACCGGACTAGCGGCGTACAATGAGCAGTTCTTC
CDR3aa: CSVTGLAAYNEQFF

v_gene: TRBV6-2/TRBV6-3
j_gene: TRBJ1-4
abundance: many
d_gene: TRBD1
CDR3nt: TGTGCCAGCAGTTACGCGGCGTCAGGGGGTGAAAAACTGTTTTTT
CDR3aa: CASSYAASGGEKLFF

v_gene: TRBV6-2/TRBV6-3
j_gene: TRBJ2-1
abundance: .
d_gene: TRBD2
CDR3nt: TGTGCCAGCAAAAGAAGGGCGGGAGTGGGCGGCAATGAGCAGTTCTTC
CDR3aa: CASKRRAGVGGNEQFF

v_gene: TRBV19
j_gene: TRBJ2-1
abundance: many
d_gene: TRBD2
CDR3nt: TGTGCCAGTAGGGGACTAGCGGGGGCCTTATACAATGAGCAGTTCTTC
CDR3aa: CASRGLAGALYNEQFF

v_gene: TRBV7-8
j_gene: TRBJ1-2
abundance: many
d_gene: .
CDR3nt: TGTGCCAGCAGCTTAGTAGGGGGTTCCGGCTACACCTTC
CDR3aa: CASSLVGGSGYTF

v_gene: TRBV6-6
j_gene: TRBJ1-5
abundance: .
d_gene: .
CDR3nt: TGTGCCAGCAGTTACTTCCCGAGGGGCAATCAGCCCCAGCATTTT
CDR3aa: CASSYFPRGNQPQHF

v_gene: TRBV6-1
j_gene: TRBJ2-5
abundance: many
d_gene: .
CDR3nt: TGTGCCAGCACTCGAGACAGGACTCGGGAGACCCAGTACTTC
CDR3aa: CASTRDRTRETQYF

v_gene: TRBV20-1
j_gene: TRBJ1-1
abundance: few
d_gene: TRBD1
CDR3nt: TGCAGTACAGGACAGGGAGCGAACACTGAAGCTTTCTTT
CDR3aa: CSTGQGANTEAFF

v_gene: TRBV6-5
j_gene: TRBJ1-3
abundance: few
d_gene: .
CDR3nt: TGTGCCAGCAGTCTCGAGGGGGGCTCTGGAAACACCATATATTTT
CDR3aa: CASSLEGGSGNTIYF

v_gene: TRBV7-8
j_gene: TRBJ1-1
abundance: many
d_gene: .
CDR3nt: TGTGCCAGCAGCTTAGTTGTAGCGAACACTGAAGCTTTCTTT
CDR3aa: CASSLVVANTEAFF

v_gene: TRBV20-1
j_gene: TRBJ2-1
abundance: few
d_gene: TRBD2
CDR3nt: TGCAGTGCTAGGGGTCTAGCGGGCGTACCCTACAATGAGCAGTTCTTC
CDR3aa: CSARGLAGVPYNEQFF

v_gene: TRBV28
j_gene: TRBJ2-7
abundance: few
d_gene: TRBD2
CDR3nt: TGTGCCAGCAGACACGGGACTAGCTTGGGGCAGTACTTC
CDR3aa: CASRHGTSLGQYF

v_gene: TRBV20-1
j_gene: TRBJ2-4
abundance: few
d_gene: .
CDR3nt: TGCAGTGCTAATAATGAGGGCTTTATAGCCAAAAACATTCAGTACTTC
CDR3aa: CSANNEGFIAKNIQYF

v_gene: TRBV11-2
j_gene: TRBJ2-3
abundance: .
d_gene: TRBD2
CDR3nt: TGTGCCAGCCGCCGAGCGGGGAGAAGAGATACGCAGTATTTT
CDR3aa: CASRRAGRRDTQYF

v_gene: TRBV15
j_gene: TRBJ2-7
abundance: few
d_gene: TRBD2
CDR3nt: TGTGCCACCAGCAACGGCCGGGGGGTTGGCGAGCAGTACTTC
CDR3aa: CATSNGRGVGEQYF

v_gene: TRBV13
j_gene: TRBJ2-7
abundance: .
d_gene: .
CDR3nt: TGTGCCAGCAGAAGCAAGGGGACCACCTACGAGCAGTACTTC
CDR3aa: CASRSKGTTYEQYF

v_gene: TRBV7-3
j_gene: TRBJ2-7
abundance: many
d_gene: .
CDR3nt: TGTGCCAGCAGCTCAAACGGAGCGAAGCACTACGAGCAGTACTTC
CDR3aa: CASSSNGAKHYEQYF

v_gene: TRBV4-1
j_gene: TRBJ2-3
abundance: few
d_gene: TRBD2
CDR3nt: TGCGCCAGCAGCCAAGTCGGGGGGTCGGCTGATACGCAGTATTTT
CDR3aa: CASSQVGGSADTQYF